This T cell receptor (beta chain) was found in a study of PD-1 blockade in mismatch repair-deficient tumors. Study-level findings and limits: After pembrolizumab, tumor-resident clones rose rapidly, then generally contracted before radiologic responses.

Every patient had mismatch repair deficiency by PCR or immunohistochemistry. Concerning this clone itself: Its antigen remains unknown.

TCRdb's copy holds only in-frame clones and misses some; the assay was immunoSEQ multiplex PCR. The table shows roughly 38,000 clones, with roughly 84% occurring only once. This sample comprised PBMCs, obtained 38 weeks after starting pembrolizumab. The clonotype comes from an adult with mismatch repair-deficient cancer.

CDR3 sequence: CAWSVKYLRTSGSERYYEQYF. CDR3 nucleotides: TGTGCCTGGAGTGTTAAGTACCTCAGGACTAGCGGGAGTGAACGATACTACGAGCAGTACTTC. The chain employs TRBV30 and TRBJ2-7; 13 nucleotides match TRBD2. Germline trimming cut 0 bases from V and 3 bases from J; bases unmatched to any gene: 20. The CDR3 runs to 21 residues. CDR1 is GTSNPN and CDR2 is SVGIG in the germline V gene (reference sequence).